This T cell receptor (beta chain) appears in the sequencing data of a study of blood T cell repertoires in COVID-19. Study information: Samples representing acute and convalescent COVID-19 were sourced from the United States, Italy and Spain. PBMCs, B-cell-depleted T cells, or T cells provided the cDNA or gDNA that made up the material.

CDR3 length: 14 amino acids. The germline gives CDR1 SGHRS, CDR2 YFSETQ. Trimming cost V 2 bases and J 7 bases, with 12 bases left between them. Original data processing: By means of reference gene primer amplification, nucleated cell counts were estimated. TCRdb keeps only in-frame clones here, not all; method: immunoSEQ multiplex PCR. That table supplies the V and J calls and clone size; D and trimming were determined from the DNA. In the table there are roughly 260,000 clones, about 87% of which are singletons. The specimen sequenced was peripheral blood. This clonotype was sampled from a man aged 60 to 75 who had recovered from COVID-19. The V call is TRBV5-1, the J call TRBJ1-4; D is undetermined. CDR3 sequence reads: CASSFGDVVEKLFF. CDR3 DNA sequence: TGCGCCAGCAGCTTCGGGGATGTGGTTGAAAAACTGTTTTTT. Together with reference TRBV5-1 and TRBJ1-4, the CDR3 gives the full variable domain: KAGVTQTPRYLIKTRGQQVTLSCSPISGHRSVSWYQQTPGQGLQFLFEYFSETQRNKGNFPGRFSGRQFSNSRSEMNVSTLELGDSALYLCASSFGDVVEKLFFGSGTQLSVL.